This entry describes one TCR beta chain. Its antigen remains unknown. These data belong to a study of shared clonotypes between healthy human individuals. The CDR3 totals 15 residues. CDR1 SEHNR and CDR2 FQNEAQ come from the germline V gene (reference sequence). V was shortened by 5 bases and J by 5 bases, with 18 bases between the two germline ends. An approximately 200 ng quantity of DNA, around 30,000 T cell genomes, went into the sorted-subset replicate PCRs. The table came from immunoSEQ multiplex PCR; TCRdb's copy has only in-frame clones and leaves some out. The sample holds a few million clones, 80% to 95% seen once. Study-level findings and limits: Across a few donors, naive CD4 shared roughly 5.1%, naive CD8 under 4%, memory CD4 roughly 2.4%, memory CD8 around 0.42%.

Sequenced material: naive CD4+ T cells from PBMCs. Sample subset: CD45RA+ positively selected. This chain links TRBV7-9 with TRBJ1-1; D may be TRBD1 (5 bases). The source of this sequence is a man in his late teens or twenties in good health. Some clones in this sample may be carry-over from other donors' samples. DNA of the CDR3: TGTGCCAGCAGCCTCAGGGTCAATGGGCTGACTGAAGCTTTCTTT. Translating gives CASSLRVNGLTEAFF.